These T cell receptor beta chains were read from a single sample in a study of blood T cell repertoires in COVID-19. Clones were read by immunoSEQ multiplex PCR, and TCRdb kept only the in-frame ones, dropping some. The data show approximately 160,000 clones, roughly 80% seen once. Sample: PBMCs or T cells enriched from blood (not recorded which). Receptors originate from a man aged 50 to 59 who had recovered from COVID-19. The conserved cysteine and the conserved F or W are not part of the CDR3 here. The order of the fields is J gene, V gene, CDR3 protein.

j_gene: TRBJ2-2
v_gene: TRBV25-1
CDR3aa: ASSPFSGGANGELF

j_gene: TRBJ1-1
v_gene: TRBV14
CDR3aa: ASSQGTLNTEAF

j_gene: TRBJ2-1
v_gene: TRBV6-5
CDR3aa: ASTRERNEQF

j_gene: TRBJ1-3
v_gene: TRBV18
CDR3aa: ASSPAQGKFSGNTIY

j_gene: TRBJ1-1
v_gene: TRBV6-5
CDR3aa: ASSYDSLKTEAF

j_gene: TRBJ1-4
v_gene: TRBV7-9
CDR3aa: ASSLDRQGLEKLF

j_gene: TRBJ2-4
v_gene: TRBV3-1/TRBV3-2
CDR3aa: ASSHITSDFKNIQY

j_gene: TRBJ1-6
v_gene: TRBV10-3
CDR3aa: AISERGGSYNSPLH

j_gene: TRBJ1-4
v_gene: TRBV6-5
CDR3aa: ASRPQGAGEKLF

j_gene: TRBJ1-5
v_gene: TRBV6-2/TRBV6-3
CDR3aa: ASSYVFGGEGNQPQH

j_gene: TRBJ1-2
v_gene: TRBV19
CDR3aa: ASSNAGNYGYT

j_gene: TRBJ1-1
v_gene: TRBV27
CDR3aa: ASAKRQGATEAF

j_gene: TRBJ1-5
v_gene: TRBV12-3/TRBV12-4
CDR3aa: ASSRQGGQPQH

j_gene: TRBJ1-3
v_gene: TRBV18
CDR3aa: ASSPPISGAISGNTIY

j_gene: TRBJ2-7
v_gene: TRBV15
CDR3aa: ATSDGTGGEQY

j_gene: TRBJ2-7
v_gene: TRBV6-1
CDR3aa: ASSDFNYEQY

j_gene: TRBJ2-5
v_gene: TRBV9
CDR3aa: ASSVGTVQETQY

j_gene: TRBJ1-5
v_gene: TRBV18
CDR3aa: ASTLTGQGQPQH

j_gene: TRBJ2-6
v_gene: TRBV5-1
CDR3aa: ASSLEGVGANVLT

j_gene: TRBJ1-4
v_gene: TRBV4-1
CDR3aa: ASSTGDRDSEKLF

j_gene: TRBJ1-6
v_gene: TRBV6-5
CDR3aa: ASRGQLNSPLH

j_gene: TRBJ1-6
v_gene: TRBV9
CDR3aa: ASSTRVTGDSPLH

j_gene: TRBJ2-1
v_gene: TRBV10-1
CDR3aa: ASYGLAGILFNEQF

j_gene: TRBJ1-5
v_gene: TRBV3-1/TRBV3-2
CDR3aa: ASSPNSVNREESNQPQH

j_gene: TRBJ1-1
v_gene: TRBV19
CDR3aa: ASSTAGQGTEAF

j_gene: TRBJ1-1
v_gene: TRBV25-1
CDR3aa: ASSESDRLSTEAF

j_gene: TRBJ2-7
v_gene: TRBV24-1
CDR3aa: ATSDYHGRGRDEQY

j_gene: TRBJ2-7
v_gene: TRBV27
CDR3aa: ASTGQGARQY

j_gene: TRBJ2-5
v_gene: TRBV3-1/TRBV3-2
CDR3aa: ASSQTSGGETQY